The text below deals with one TCR beta chain. Its antigen is undetermined. It was CD45RO-negative cells, positively selected for CCR7, that made up naive CD8 cells, with terminally differentiated effector memory CD45RA+ cells excluded. This sample stems from a study of shared clonotypes between healthy human individuals. Study-wide background: CD8 memory received one plate per donor, CD8 naive two, CD4 memory three and CD4 naive three.

General study results and limits: Tissues were not sampled, only blood, and their repertoires likely differ. What limited the represented genetic and exposure-history diversity was the small number of donors.

Assay: immunoSEQ multiplex PCR; the TCRdb copy retains only in-frame clones and omits some. The sample records some 580,000 clones, 95% to 98% being singletons. Sequencing input: naive CD8+ T cells sorted from blood. This clonotype was obtained from a man under 40 in good health.

The CDR3 region has the DNA TGTGCCAGCAGCCCCGTGATGGGGGAGACCCAGTACTTC. This codes for CASSPVMGETQYF. The chain has TRBV7-7 and TRBJ2-5; D is uncertain. The CDR3 loop spans 13 amino acids. Trimming pared 5 bases from V and 5 bases from J, leaving 12 bases between. Looked up from germline, CDR1 is SSHAT and CDR2 is FNYEAQ (reference sequence).